The source of this T cell receptor (beta chain) is a study of CD8+ T cells in alopecia areata. Study background: Using the percentage of affected scalp area, treated patients' severity was scored.

Documented treatment: oral pan-JAK inhibitor, 5-10 mg twice daily. Germline CDR1 is LNHDA and CDR2 is SQIVND (reference sequence). This CDR3 contains 15 residues. The ends were cut back, 5 bases at V and 7 bases at J, with 18 bases in the middle. Study conclusions and caveats: Scalp sequencing also captures normal skin's resident alphabeta T cells. Tofacitinib yielded significantly lower scalp clonality and fewer expanded CD8+ clones among the top 100. Clarity of TCR sharing across patients fell short of that in mice, possibly HLA-related.

This clone has just one count. The antigen is undetermined. It was cDNA, reverse transcribed from extracted RNA, that served as the sequencing template. TCRdb's table, derived via immunoSEQ multiplex PCR, lists solely in-frame clones and lacks some. The table shows some 220,000 clones, with under 60% occurring only once. The material sequenced was CD4+ T cells sorted from blood, taken at week 4, from a patient treated with tofacitinib. This TCR came from a human donor with alopecia areata. The chain combines TRBV19 with TRBJ1-5; no clear D gene. CDR3 region: CASSLHPEGGQPQHF. As DNA, the CDR3 is TGTGCCAGTAGTCTTCACCCGGAAGGCGGACAGCCCCAGCATTTT.